Listed below are T cell receptor beta chains from one sample, sequenced in a study of CD8+CD57+ T cells in acquired aplastic anemia. MiXCR, applied by TCRdb to the reads, yields one record per CDR3 protein. The sample lists around 230,000 distinct CDR3 sequences; roughly 55% were seen once. Sequencing was performed on sorted CD4+, CD8+, or CD8+CD57+ T cells (not recorded which) from PBMCs. These TCRs come from a human donor in good health. Each CDR3 is given with its conserved first and last residue. D genes are given only for firm matches. Clone size appears in some rows only: once, few, many, or a class for an expanded clone.

clone size: NA; V gene: TRBV5-1; J gene: TRBJ2-3; D gene: NA; CDR3 DNA: TGCGCCAGCAGCTTGGCTAGCGACACAGATACGCAGTATTTT; CDR3 protein: CASSLASDTDTQYF
clone size: NA; V gene: TRBV20-1; J gene: TRBJ2-7; D gene: NA; CDR3 DNA: TGCAGTGCTAGCGAAACGGGGCTCGGCGGGGAGCAGTACTTC; CDR3 protein: CSASETGLGGEQYF
clone size: NA; V gene: TRBV4-1; J gene: TRBJ1-6; D gene: TRBD1; CDR3 DNA: TGCGCCAGCAGCCAAGAACAGACAGGGTTTGGCAGTTCACCCCTCCACTTT; CDR3 protein: CASSQEQTGFGSSPLHF
clone size: many; V gene: TRBV4-1; J gene: TRBJ2-5; D gene: NA; CDR3 DNA: TGCGCCAGCAGCCATGTACCGACAGACCAAGAGACCCAGTACTTC; CDR3 protein: CASSHVPTDQETQYF
clone size: NA; V gene: TRBV7-3; J gene: TRBJ2-7; D gene: NA; CDR3 DNA: TGTGCCAGCAGCTTTTTTGGCGAGCAGTACTTC; CDR3 protein: CASSFFGEQYF
clone size: NA; V gene: TRBV20-1; J gene: TRBJ2-3; D gene: TRBD2; CDR3 DNA: TGCAGTGCTAGAGATCTAGCGGGCTTGGCTACGCAGTATTTT; CDR3 protein: CSARDLAGLATQYF
clone size: NA; V gene: TRBV10-3; J gene: TRBJ2-6; D gene: NA; CDR3 DNA: TGTGCCATCAGTGATGGAAGGGGGGGCTCTGGGGCCAACGTCCTGACTTTC; CDR3 protein: CAISDGRGGSGANVLTF
clone size: NA; V gene: TRBV15; J gene: TRBJ2-5; D gene: NA; CDR3 DNA: TGTGCCACCAGCATACCTAATTGGGGAGAGACCCAGTACTTC; CDR3 protein: CATSIPNWGETQYF
clone size: NA; V gene: TRBV2; J gene: TRBJ1-1; D gene: NA; CDR3 DNA: TGTGCCAGCAGTGAAGCGCAGATGAACACTGAAGCTTTCTTT; CDR3 protein: CASSEAQMNTEAFF
clone size: few; V gene: TRBV7-3; J gene: TRBJ1-6; D gene: NA; CDR3 DNA: TGTGCCAGCAGCCCCCGGGGTACCGATTCACCCCTCCACTTT; CDR3 protein: CASSPRGTDSPLHF
clone size: many; V gene: TRBV5-8; J gene: TRBJ1-1; D gene: TRBD1; CDR3 DNA: TGTGCCAGCAGCTGGACAGGGTATGACACTGAAGCTTTCTTT; CDR3 protein: CASSWTGYDTEAFF
clone size: NA; V gene: TRBV29-1; J gene: TRBJ1-1; D gene: NA; CDR3 DNA: TGCAGCCCCCCGGGAGGGATAACTGAAGCTTTCTTT; CDR3 protein: CSPPGGITEAFF
clone size: few; V gene: TRBV29-1; J gene: TRBJ1-2; D gene: NA; CDR3 DNA: TGCAGCGTTGAACCGACAGGTTCTAACTATGGCTACACCTTC; CDR3 protein: CSVEPTGSNYGYTF
clone size: NA; V gene: TRBV5-6; J gene: TRBJ1-2; D gene: TRBD1; CDR3 DNA: TGTGCCAGCAACCCCCCCGGGACAGTGGGAGGCTACACCTTC; CDR3 protein: CASNPPGTVGGYTF
clone size: NA; V gene: TRBV5-6; J gene: TRBJ2-3; D gene: NA; CDR3 DNA: TGTGCCAGCAGCCTAGCTAACCTGCCGAGCACAGATACGCAGTATTTT; CDR3 protein: CASSLANLPSTDTQYF
clone size: NA; V gene: TRBV9; J gene: TRBJ1-6; D gene: NA; CDR3 DNA: TGTGCCAGCAGCGCGACCCAAGAGTTCATAAATTCACCCCTCCACTTT; CDR3 protein: CASSATQEFINSPLHF
clone size: few; V gene: TRBV20-1; J gene: TRBJ2-3; D gene: NA; CDR3 DNA: TGCAGTGCCCCTGGGGGGGGGGGCGATACGCAGTATTTT; CDR3 protein: CSAPGGGGDTQYF
clone size: NA; V gene: TRBV5-6; J gene: TRBJ2-5; D gene: TRBD1; CDR3 DNA: TGTGCCAGTAGTGTGGACAGGCCTGACGAGGCCCGGTACTTC; CDR3 protein: CASSVDRPDEARYF
clone size: NA; V gene: TRBV2; J gene: TRBJ1-1; D gene: NA; CDR3 DNA: TGTGCCAGCAGTTACTCAGGGTACACTGAAGCTTTCTTT; CDR3 protein: CASSYSGYTEAFF
clone size: NA; V gene: TRBV19; J gene: TRBJ1-5; D gene: TRBD1; CDR3 DNA: TGTGCCACCACAGGGGCGAGGGATCAGCCCCAGCATTTT; CDR3 protein: CATTGARDQPQHF
clone size: NA; V gene: TRBV7-8; J gene: TRBJ1-2; D gene: NA; CDR3 DNA: TGTGCCAGCAGCTTAAAAGACGAAAGATTCTATGGCTACACCTTC; CDR3 protein: CASSLKDERFYGYTF
clone size: many; V gene: TRBV7-6; J gene: TRBJ2-7; D gene: NA; CDR3 DNA: TGTGCCAGCAGCCCCCAGGGGCCGTTCTACGAGCAGTACTTC; CDR3 protein: CASSPQGPFYEQYF
clone size: few; V gene: TRBV2; J gene: TRBJ2-1; D gene: TRBD1; CDR3 DNA: TGTGCCAGCAGTTATGGGACAGGGGCTTACAATGAGCAGTTCTTC; CDR3 protein: CASSYGTGAYNEQFF
clone size: NA; V gene: TRBV6-6; J gene: TRBJ2-1; D gene: NA; CDR3 DNA: TGTGCCATCAGTGAGTTTGCCAGCAGTGAGCAGTTCTTC; CDR3 protein: CAISEFASSEQFF
clone size: NA; V gene: TRBV19; J gene: TRBJ1-1; D gene: NA; CDR3 DNA: TGTGCCAGTAGCTGGGGCGGAAGAACTGAAGCTTTCTTT; CDR3 protein: CASSWGGRTEAFF
clone size: few; V gene: TRBV5-1; J gene: TRBJ2-7; D gene: TRBD1; CDR3 DNA: TGTGCCAGCAGCCGCAGGGACAGGGCGGGAGAGCAGTACTTC; CDR3 protein: CASSRRDRAGEQYF
clone size: many; V gene: TRBV14; J gene: TRBJ1-6; D gene: NA; CDR3 DNA: TGTGCCAGCAGTACGGATAGGGGCTCACCCCTCCACTTT; CDR3 protein: CASSTDRGSPLHF
clone size: NA; V gene: TRBV10-2; J gene: TRBJ2-7; D gene: NA; CDR3 DNA: TGCGCCAGCAGTTTCACTTGGAACGAGCAGTACTTC; CDR3 protein: CASSFTWNEQYF
clone size: NA; V gene: TRBV10-3; J gene: TRBJ1-2; D gene: NA; CDR3 DNA: TGTGCCATCAGTGACTCGTCACTGGGTGGAGGGGATGGCTACACCTTC; CDR3 protein: CAISDSSLGGGDGYTF
clone size: NA; V gene: TRBV5-1; J gene: TRBJ2-3; D gene: NA; CDR3 DNA: TGCGCCAGCAGCTTGAGTGGGAGTCGAGGAGATACGCAGTATTTT; CDR3 protein: CASSLSGSRGDTQYF
clone size: many; V gene: TRBV6-2/TRBV6-3; J gene: TRBJ2-3; D gene: NA; CDR3 DNA: TGTGCCAGCAGTTACTTGGGCAGAGATACGCAGTATTTT; CDR3 protein: CASSYLGRDTQYF
clone size: NA; V gene: TRBV20-1; J gene: TRBJ2-7; D gene: NA; CDR3 DNA: TGCAGTGCTGAGCCCCGGGGCACCTACGAGCAGTACTTC; CDR3 protein: CSAEPRGTYEQYF
clone size: many; V gene: TRBV10-1; J gene: TRBJ2-1; D gene: TRBD2; CDR3 DNA: TGCGCCAGCAGTGTCACTAGCGGGAGCTTAGGATACGAAGGGCAGTTCTTC; CDR3 protein: CASSVTSGSLGYEGQFF
clone size: few; V gene: TRBV10-3; J gene: TRBJ2-5; D gene: NA; CDR3 DNA: TGTGCCTGCTCGTTGGGGGGCTCGGAGACCCAGTACTTC; CDR3 protein: CACSLGGSETQYF
clone size: NA; V gene: TRBV19; J gene: TRBJ2-7; D gene: TRBD1; CDR3 DNA: TGTGCCAGTAGTACCCGGGACAGCTACGAGCAGTACTTC; CDR3 protein: CASSTRDSYEQYF
clone size: NA; V gene: TRBV10-2; J gene: TRBJ2-3; D gene: TRBD1; CDR3 DNA: TGCGCCAGCAGTGAGTCGGGACAGGGGGACAATGAGCAGTATTTT; CDR3 protein: CASSESGQGDNEQYF
clone size: many; V gene: TRBV6-4; J gene: TRBJ2-1; D gene: NA; CDR3 DNA: TGTGCCAGCAGTGTCTCCGGGCCTTTTGGCGATGAGCAGTTCTTC; CDR3 protein: CASSVSGPFGDEQFF
clone size: NA; V gene: TRBV24-1; J gene: TRBJ2-7; D gene: NA; CDR3 DNA: TGTGCCACCAGTGACCTCGACAGCTACGAGCAGTACTTC; CDR3 protein: CATSDLDSYEQYF
clone size: NA; V gene: TRBV10-3; J gene: TRBJ1-5; D gene: NA; CDR3 DNA: TGTGCCATCAAGTCCGGGGTGGACAATCAGCCCCAGCATTTT; CDR3 protein: CAIKSGVDNQPQHF
clone size: many; V gene: TRBV6-5; J gene: TRBJ2-7; D gene: TRBD1; CDR3 DNA: TGTGCCAGCAGCATGACAGGGGTCGAGCAGTACTTC; CDR3 protein: CASSMTGVEQYF
clone size: NA; V gene: TRBV20-1; J gene: TRBJ1-1; D gene: TRBD1; CDR3 DNA: TGCAGTGCTAGAGCAGGGACAGGGTTGAGCACTGAAGCTTTCTTT; CDR3 protein: CSARAGTGLSTEAFF
clone size: NA; V gene: TRBV7-2; J gene: TRBJ1-2; D gene: TRBD1; CDR3 DNA: TGTGCCAGCAGCTGGAAACCGGGACAGGGTGACGTCCACACCTTC; CDR3 protein: CASSWKPGQGDVHTF
clone size: many; V gene: TRBV11-2; J gene: TRBJ1-3; D gene: NA; CDR3 DNA: TGTGCCAGCAGCTGGGACGGATCCTCAACCATCTCTGGAAACACCATATATTTT; CDR3 protein: CASSWDGSSTISGNTIYF
clone size: many; V gene: TRBV19; J gene: TRBJ2-7; D gene: TRBD1; CDR3 DNA: TGTGCCAGTAGGGGGGACAGAACCTCCTACGAGCAGTACTTC; CDR3 protein: CASRGDRTSYEQYF
clone size: NA; V gene: TRBV20-1; J gene: TRBJ2-7; D gene: NA; CDR3 DNA: TGCAGTGCTAGGGTCAGAAGCTTGTACGAGCAGTACTTC; CDR3 protein: CSARVRSLYEQYF
clone size: NA; V gene: TRBV2; J gene: TRBJ1-2; D gene: NA; CDR3 DNA: TGTGCCAGCAGTGATTCCCTATTTGGCTACACCTTC; CDR3 protein: CASSDSLFGYTF
clone size: NA; V gene: TRBV25-1; J gene: TRBJ1-2; D gene: NA; CDR3 DNA: TGTGCCAGCAGTGACCCTACAGGGACGGTCTATGGCTACACCTTC; CDR3 protein: CASSDPTGTVYGYTF
clone size: NA; V gene: TRBV10-2; J gene: TRBJ2-7; D gene: NA; CDR3 DNA: TGTGCCAGCAATGGCCGGGGGGCCGGGTCCTACGAGCAGTACTTC; CDR3 protein: CASNGRGAGSYEQYF
clone size: many; V gene: TRBV12-3/TRBV12-4; J gene: TRBJ1-2; D gene: NA; CDR3 DNA: TGTGCCAGCTCCCCTGGTCAGGGGTTTGGCTACACCTTC; CDR3 protein: CASSPGQGFGYTF
clone size: NA; V gene: TRBV20-1; J gene: TRBJ1-2; D gene: TRBD1; CDR3 DNA: TGCAGTGCTCCCCCGGGACAGGGAGAAGGCTACACCTTC; CDR3 protein: CSAPPGQGEGYTF
clone size: many; V gene: TRBV27; J gene: TRBJ2-7; D gene: TRBD2; CDR3 DNA: TGTGCCAGCAGGGAGGGACTAGCGAACTACGAGCAGTACTTC; CDR3 protein: CASREGLANYEQYF
clone size: many; V gene: TRBV12-3/TRBV12-4; J gene: TRBJ2-1; D gene: NA; CDR3 DNA: TGTGCCAGCCTAGAAGGGAGAAATGAGCAGTTCTTC; CDR3 protein: CASLEGRNEQFF
clone size: many; V gene: TRBV7-9; J gene: TRBJ2-3; D gene: NA; CDR3 DNA: TGTGCCAGCAGCTTAACTACGCGATATACGCAGTATTTT; CDR3 protein: CASSLTTRYTQYF
clone size: many; V gene: TRBV6-5; J gene: TRBJ2-1; D gene: NA; CDR3 DNA: TGTGCCAGCATAGGGAGGGGGGGCTACAATGAGCAGTTCTTC; CDR3 protein: CASIGRGGYNEQFF
clone size: NA; V gene: TRBV11-3; J gene: TRBJ2-2; D gene: TRBD1; CDR3 DNA: TGTGCCAGCAGCTTAGAAGGGACAGCCGGGGAGCTGTTTTTT; CDR3 protein: CASSLEGTAGELFF